This TCR beta chain is from a study of identical twins (dated by TCRdb to about 2016). Regarding the study in general: TCR alpha and beta repertoires from monozygotic twins, unrelated adults of various ages and cord blood were deep-sequenced to test whether fetal clonotypes persist. To rule out contamination, the twin experiments were replicated at different times with different library preparation protocols. Study-level results and caveats: Zero-insertion analyses could be partly confounded by invariant T cells such as MAIT and iNKT, though diverse VJ usage argued against such confounding for most clonotypes. Conclusions relied on cross-sectional statistical analysis, since the same donors could not be followed over many years. Out-of-frame TCR alpha sharing in monozygotic twins was systematically underestimated by recombination models, whereas sharing between unrelated individuals was in agreement with the recombination models. Excess twin sharing in beta out-of-frame sequences was weaker because fewer shared sequences lowered the signal-to-noise ratio. Out-of-frame TCR alpha sequences shared between twins showed an excess of low generation-probability sequences compared with coincidental sharing between unrelated individuals. Fewer insertions were carried by abundant cord blood beta clonotypes; a weaker similar trend was observed in young adult naive repertoires, while no such trend was observed in memory repertoires.

This clonotype occurred a few times. The clone's antigen remains unknown. The record has no base qualities; no much larger clone is one base away. Every donor in the study was a healthy Caucasian. The twin cohort consisted of three pairs of female monozygotic twins, all aged 18 to 29 years. Peripheral blood mononuclear cells were the source from which RNA for the TCR libraries was isolated. The library was produced with 5' RACE. The sequencer was an Illumina HiSeq 2000. A universal primer binding site was added through template switching, and the final cDNA carried a unique molecular identifier so that TCR cDNA molecules could be counted accurately. First-strand cDNA for TCR alpha and beta chains was synthesized from specific primers in the conserved constant-segment region. To control for contamination, each cDNA library was double barcoded with a SMART-Mk sample barcode plus Illumina barcodes. TruSeq adapter sequences, together with Illumina sample barcodes, were added in two successive PCR steps. The Illumina HiSeq platform was used with custom primers to sequence TCR alpha and beta cDNA libraries. As for the authors' bioinformatics: MiGEC processed the raw reads to extract unique molecular identifiers, while MiXCR was used to determine the CDR3 positions. For each individual, recombination models were inferred using an EM algorithm with the repgenHMM and IGoR tools. Shared clonotype analysis was performed with the tcR package in R, normalizing sharing by the product of cloneset sizes. To study raw recombination without the effects of thymic and clonal selection, out-of-frame nonproductive sequences were analyzed. Clones were called with MiXCR by TCRdb after fastp trimmed the public reads at Q25, and only in-frame beta chains were retained. Identical CDR3 proteins give one entry, which carries the most common genes and DNA. The V and J calls follow TCRdb's processing rather than the paper's. The sample table shows a few hundred thousand distinct CDR3 sequences, and over 8.5% are seen once. In total, the top ten clones hold under 3.5% of the sample.

The same data also contributed to another study, on yellow fever vaccine responses in identical twins. From the second report: According to the authors, in identical twins the way T cells responded to vaccination appeared partly convergent and partly personalized. In identical twins, the study followed T cell clones that responded to the vaccine with precision.

This sequence was found in a woman aged 18-29 years in good health. The sample was PBMCs.

Read as DNA, the sequence is TGTGCCAGCAGCTCGTATCGGACAGGGGGGAACTATGGCTACACCTTC. Protein translation: CASSSYRTGGNYGYTF. The rearranged chain carries TRBV13 and TRBJ1-2; 10 of the junction bases match TRBD1. Trimming takes 4 bases off V and 2 bases off J; junction bases not matched to a gene: 7. The germline V gene encodes CDR1 PRHDT and CDR2 FYEKMQ (reference sequence). The CDR3 goes from the cysteine to the phenylalanine over 16 residues. Only the CDR3 region is kept as DNA, spanning 48 bases read in frame from base 1.